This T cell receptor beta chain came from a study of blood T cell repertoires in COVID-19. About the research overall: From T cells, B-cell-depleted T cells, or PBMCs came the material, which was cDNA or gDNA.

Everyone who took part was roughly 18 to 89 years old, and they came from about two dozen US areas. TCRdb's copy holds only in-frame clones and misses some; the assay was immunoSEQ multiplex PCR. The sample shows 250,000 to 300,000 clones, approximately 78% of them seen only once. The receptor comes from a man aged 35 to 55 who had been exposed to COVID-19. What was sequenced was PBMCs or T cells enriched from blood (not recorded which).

The CDR3 sequence is CASSVGGRAGVNNEQFF. DNA of the CDR3: TGTGCCAGCAGCGTAGGGGGGAGAGCGGGAGTTAACAATGAGCAGTTCTTC. The genes are TRBV9 and TRBJ2-1, with 8 bases identical to TRBD2. V lost 0 bases to trimming and J lost 5 bases; unmatched junction nucleotides: 10. The CDR3 is made up of 17 amino acids. CDR1 is SGDLS and CDR2 is YYNGEE in the germline V gene.